This TCR beta chain was sequenced for a study of regulatory T cells in long-lasting Graves disease. Libraries of TCR beta came from iRepertoire HTBI primers plus Arm-PCR of CDR3 regions. TCRdb reprocessed the multiplex PCR reads via MiXCR and lists one record per CDR3 protein. The repertoire holds approximately 480,000 distinct CDR3 sequences, with under 20% as singletons. This clonotype was seen more than once but under ten times. Losses at the gene ends were 5 bases for V and 10 bases for J; bases not matched to a gene: 7. CDR3 length: 15 residues. Germline CDR1 reads SGHTA; CDR2 reads FQGNSA. The time point is: newly diagnosed GD, antithyroid drugs for less than 3 months. The TCR library was made from RNA extracted from PBMCs. The same sample was also used in a study of T cells in Graves' hyperthyroidism and ophthalmopathy. According to that study: Ophthalmopathy prediction by the model preceded onset by a median 6.5 months.

The origin of this receptor is a middle-aged man with Graves disease. The sample consisted of peripheral blood mononuclear cells (PBMCs), taken at new diagnosis, from a patient treated with antithyroid drugs. V gene TRBV7-2 combines with J gene TRBJ1-6; TRBD1 matches 11 bases. The DNA of the CDR3 is TGTGCCAGCAGCGACGGACAGGGGGCGCGGTCACCCCTCCACTTT. It specifies CASSDGQGARSPLHF. The full variable domain, with the rest looked up from reference TRBV7-2 and TRBJ1-6, is GAGVSQSPSNKVTEKGKDVELRCDPISGHTALYWYRQSLGQGLEFLIYFQGNSAPDKSGLPSDRFSAERTGGSVSTLTIQRTQQEDSAVYLCASSDGQGARSPLHFGNGTRLTVT.